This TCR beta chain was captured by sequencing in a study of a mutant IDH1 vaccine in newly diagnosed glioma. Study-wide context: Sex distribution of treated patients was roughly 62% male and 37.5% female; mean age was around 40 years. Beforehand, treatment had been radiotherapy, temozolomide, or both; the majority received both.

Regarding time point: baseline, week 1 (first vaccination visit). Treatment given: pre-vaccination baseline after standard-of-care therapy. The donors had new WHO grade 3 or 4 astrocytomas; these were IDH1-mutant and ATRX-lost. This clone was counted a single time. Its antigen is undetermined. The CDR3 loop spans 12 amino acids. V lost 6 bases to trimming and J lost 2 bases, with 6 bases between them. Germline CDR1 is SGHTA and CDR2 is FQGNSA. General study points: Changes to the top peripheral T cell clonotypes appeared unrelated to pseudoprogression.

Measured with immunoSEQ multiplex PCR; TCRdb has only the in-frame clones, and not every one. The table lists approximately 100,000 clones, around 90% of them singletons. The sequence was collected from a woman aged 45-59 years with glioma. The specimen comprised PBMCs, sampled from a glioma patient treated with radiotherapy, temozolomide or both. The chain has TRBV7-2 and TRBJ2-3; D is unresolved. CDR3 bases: TGTGCCAGCAGACAAAACACAGATACGCAGTATTTT. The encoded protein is CASRQNTDTQYF.